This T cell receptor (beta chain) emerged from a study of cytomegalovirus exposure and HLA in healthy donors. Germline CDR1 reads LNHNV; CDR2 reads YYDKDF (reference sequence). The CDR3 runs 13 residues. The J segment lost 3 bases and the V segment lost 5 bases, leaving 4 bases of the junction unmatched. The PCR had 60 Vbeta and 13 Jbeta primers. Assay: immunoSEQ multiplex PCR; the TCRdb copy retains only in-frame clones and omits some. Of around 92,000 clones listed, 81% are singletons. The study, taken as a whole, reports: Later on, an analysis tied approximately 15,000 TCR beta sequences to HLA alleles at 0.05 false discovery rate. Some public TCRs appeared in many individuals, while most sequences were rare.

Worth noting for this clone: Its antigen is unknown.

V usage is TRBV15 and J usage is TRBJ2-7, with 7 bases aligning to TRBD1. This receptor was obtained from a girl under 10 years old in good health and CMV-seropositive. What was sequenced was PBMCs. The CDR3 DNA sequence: TGTGCCACCAGCCCGGGACAGTTCTACGAGCAGTACTTC. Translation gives CATSPGQFYEQYF.